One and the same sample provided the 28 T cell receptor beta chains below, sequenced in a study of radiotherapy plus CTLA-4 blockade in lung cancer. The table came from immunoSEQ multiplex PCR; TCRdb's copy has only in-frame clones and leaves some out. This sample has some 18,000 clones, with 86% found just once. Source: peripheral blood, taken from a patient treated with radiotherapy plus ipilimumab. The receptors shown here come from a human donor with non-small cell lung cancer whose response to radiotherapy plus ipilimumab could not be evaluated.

The CDR3 here is CASSIVHGELFF. The CDR3 nucleotides are TGTGCCAGTAGTATCGTACACGGGGAGCTGTTTTTT. V is TRBV19 and J is TRBJ2-2; D is unresolved. The V and J ends lost 3 bases and 7 bases respectively, with 6 bases between them. The CDR3 is 12 residues long. From germline, CDR1 is LNHDA and CDR2 SQIVND (reference sequence).

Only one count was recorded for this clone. CDR3 sequence: CASSSWGGKGQETQYF. The CDR3, as DNA: TGTGCCAGCAGCTCTTGGGGAGGGAAGGGACAAGAGACCCAGTACTTC. The J gene is TRBJ2-5, the V gene TRBV5-8, with 7 bases fitting TRBD2. Germline-derived CDR1 and CDR2 are SGHTS and YDEGEE. The CDR3 covers 16 residues. With V trimmed by 3 bases and J by 2 bases, 10 bases remained unmatched.

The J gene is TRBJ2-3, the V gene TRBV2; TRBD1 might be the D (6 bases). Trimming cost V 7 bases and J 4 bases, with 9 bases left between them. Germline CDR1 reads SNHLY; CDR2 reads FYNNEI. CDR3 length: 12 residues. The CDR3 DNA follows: TGTGCCAGCACCAGGGGATCAGATACGCAGTATTTT. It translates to CASTRGSDTQYF.

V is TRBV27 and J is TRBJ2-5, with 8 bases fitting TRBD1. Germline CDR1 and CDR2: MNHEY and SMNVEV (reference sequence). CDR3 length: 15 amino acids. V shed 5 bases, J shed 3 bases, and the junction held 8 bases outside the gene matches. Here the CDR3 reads CASSDGDRREETQYF. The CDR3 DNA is TGTGCCAGCAGTGACGGGGACAGGCGGGAAGAGACCCAGTACTTC.

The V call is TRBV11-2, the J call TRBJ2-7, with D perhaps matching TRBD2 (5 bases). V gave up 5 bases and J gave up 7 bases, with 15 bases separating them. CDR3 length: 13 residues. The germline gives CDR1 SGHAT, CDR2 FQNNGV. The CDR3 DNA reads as TGTGCCAGCAGCAGCTCCCGGGATGGGGAGCAGTACTTC. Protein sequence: CASSSSRDGEQYF.

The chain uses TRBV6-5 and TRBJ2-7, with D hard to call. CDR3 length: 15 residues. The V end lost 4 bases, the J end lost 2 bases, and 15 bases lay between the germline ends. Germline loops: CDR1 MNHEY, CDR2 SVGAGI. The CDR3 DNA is TGTGCCAGCAGTTTTACCCTTCAGGTGCCCTACGAGCAGTACTTC. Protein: CASSFTLQVPYEQYF.

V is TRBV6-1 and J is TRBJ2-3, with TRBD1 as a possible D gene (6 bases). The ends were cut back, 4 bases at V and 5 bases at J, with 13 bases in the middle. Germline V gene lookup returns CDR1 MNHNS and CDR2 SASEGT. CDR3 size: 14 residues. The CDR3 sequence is CASSGTAARDTQYF. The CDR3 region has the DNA TGTGCCAGCAGTGGGACAGCGGCGAGAGATACGCAGTATTTT.

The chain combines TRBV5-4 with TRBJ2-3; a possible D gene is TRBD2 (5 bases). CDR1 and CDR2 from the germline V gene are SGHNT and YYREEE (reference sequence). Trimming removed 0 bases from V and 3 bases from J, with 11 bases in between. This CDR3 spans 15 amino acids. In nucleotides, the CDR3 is TGTGCCAGCAGCTTGGACAGCGGCGGGACAGATACGCAGTATTTT. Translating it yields CASSLDSGGTDTQYF.

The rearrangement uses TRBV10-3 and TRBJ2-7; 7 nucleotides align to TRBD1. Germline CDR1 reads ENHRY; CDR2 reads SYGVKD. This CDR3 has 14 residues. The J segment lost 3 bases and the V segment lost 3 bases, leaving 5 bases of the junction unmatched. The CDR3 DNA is TGTGCCATCAGTGATCCTGACAGGGTCTACGAGCAGTACTTC. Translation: CAISDPDRVYEQYF.

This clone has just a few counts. The CDR3 DNA follows: TGTGCCAGTGTGCGAGATAACTCTGGGGCCAACGTCCTGACTTTC. Translation: CASVRDNSGANVLTF. This chain joins TRBV19 and TRBJ2-6; D unresolved. Trimming took off 8 bases at V and 0 bases at J, with 11 bases between the two ends. The CDR3 is made up of 15 amino acids. Germline CDR1 and CDR2: LNHDA and SQIVND (reference sequence).

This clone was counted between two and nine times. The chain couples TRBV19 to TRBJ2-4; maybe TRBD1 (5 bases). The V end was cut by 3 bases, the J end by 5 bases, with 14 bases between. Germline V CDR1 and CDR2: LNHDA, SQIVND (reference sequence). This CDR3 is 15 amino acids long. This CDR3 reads CASSIRVWSENIQYF. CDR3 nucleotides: TGTGCCAGTAGTATCAGGGTTTGGTCGGAAAACATTCAGTACTTC.

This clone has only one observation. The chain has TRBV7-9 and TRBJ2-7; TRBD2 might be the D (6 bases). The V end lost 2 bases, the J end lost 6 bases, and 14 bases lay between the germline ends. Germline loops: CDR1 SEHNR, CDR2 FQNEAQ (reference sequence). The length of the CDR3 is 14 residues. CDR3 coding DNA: TGTGCCAGCAGCTTAACCGGGAGTTTAACCGAGCAGTACTTC. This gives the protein CASSLTGSLTEQYF.

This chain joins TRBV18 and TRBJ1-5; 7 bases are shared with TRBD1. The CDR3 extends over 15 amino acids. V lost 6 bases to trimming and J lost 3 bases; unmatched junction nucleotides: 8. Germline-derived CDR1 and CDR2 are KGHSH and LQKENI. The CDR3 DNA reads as TGTGCCAGCTCCCGGACAGGTATTGACAATCAGCCCCAGCATTTT. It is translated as CASSRTGIDNQPQHF.

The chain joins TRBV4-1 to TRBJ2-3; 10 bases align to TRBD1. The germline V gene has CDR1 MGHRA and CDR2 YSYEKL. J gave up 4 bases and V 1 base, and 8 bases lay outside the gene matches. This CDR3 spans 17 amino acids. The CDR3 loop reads CASSQVGRTGGADTQYF. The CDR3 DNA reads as TGCGCCAGCAGCCAAGTTGGGAGGACAGGGGGGGCAGATACGCAGTATTTT.

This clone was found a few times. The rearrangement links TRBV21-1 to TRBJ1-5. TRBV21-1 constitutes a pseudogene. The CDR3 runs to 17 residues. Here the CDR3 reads CAISSLTDSTLNQPQHF. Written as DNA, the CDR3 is TGTGCCATCAGCAGCCTCACGGACTCGACTCTGAATCAGCCCCAGCATTTT.

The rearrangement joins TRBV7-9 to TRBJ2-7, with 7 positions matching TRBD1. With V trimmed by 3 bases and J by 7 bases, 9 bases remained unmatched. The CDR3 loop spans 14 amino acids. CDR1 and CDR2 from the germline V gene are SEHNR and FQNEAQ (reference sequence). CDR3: CASSLFGQVGEQYF. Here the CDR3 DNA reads TGTGCCAGCAGCTTGTTCGGACAGGTGGGAGAGCAGTACTTC.

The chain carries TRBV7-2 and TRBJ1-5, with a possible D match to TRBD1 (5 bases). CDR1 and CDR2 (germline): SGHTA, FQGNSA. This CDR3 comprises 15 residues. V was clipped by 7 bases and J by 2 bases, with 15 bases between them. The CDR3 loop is CASTYLGVGNQPQHF. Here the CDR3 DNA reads TGTGCCAGCACCTACTTAGGGGTAGGCAATCAGCCCCAGCATTTT. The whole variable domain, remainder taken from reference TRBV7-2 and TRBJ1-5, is GAGVSQSPSNKVTEKGKDVELRCDPISGHTALYWYRQSLGQGLEFLIYFQGNSAPDKSGLPSDRFSAERTGGSVSTLTIQRTQQEDSAVYLCASTYLGVGNQPQHFGDGTRLSIL.

The CDR3 coding sequence is TGTGCCAGTAGTAAGGAAACCGGGACTTTCAACGGGGATACGCAGTATTTT. Encoded protein: CASSKETGTFNGDTQYF. The chain combines TRBV19 with TRBJ2-3, with D perhaps matching TRBD2 (6 bases). Trimming left V 4 bases short and J 6 bases short, with 23 bases between. CDR1 and CDR2 from the germline V gene are LNHDA and SQIVND (reference sequence). The CDR3 is 17 amino acids.

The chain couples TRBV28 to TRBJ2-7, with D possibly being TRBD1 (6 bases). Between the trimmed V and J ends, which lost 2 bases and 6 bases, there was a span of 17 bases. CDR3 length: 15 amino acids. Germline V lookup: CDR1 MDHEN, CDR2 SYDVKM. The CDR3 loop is CASSLRGRIQGEQYF. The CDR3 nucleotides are TGTGCCAGCAGTTTAAGGGGCCGCATACAGGGCGAGCAGTACTTC.

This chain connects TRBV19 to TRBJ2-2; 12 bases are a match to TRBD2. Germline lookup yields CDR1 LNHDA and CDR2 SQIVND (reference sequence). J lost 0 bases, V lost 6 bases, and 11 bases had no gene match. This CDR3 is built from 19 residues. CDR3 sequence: CASRRAASGRATNTGELFF. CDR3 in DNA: TGTGCCAGTAGGCGGGCGGCTAGCGGGAGGGCAACGAACACCGGGGAGCTGTTTTTT.

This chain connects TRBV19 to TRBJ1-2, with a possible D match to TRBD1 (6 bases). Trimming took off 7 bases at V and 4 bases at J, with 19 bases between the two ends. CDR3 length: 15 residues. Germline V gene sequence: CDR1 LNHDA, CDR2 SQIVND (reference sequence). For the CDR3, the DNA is TGTGCCAGTACCCCCGATGGGGGCGCGACCTATGGCTACACCTTC. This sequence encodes CASTPDGGATYGYTF.

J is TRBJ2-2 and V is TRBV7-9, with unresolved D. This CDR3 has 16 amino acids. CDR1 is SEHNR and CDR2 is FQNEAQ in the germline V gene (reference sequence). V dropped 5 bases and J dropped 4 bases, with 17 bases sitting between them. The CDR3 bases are TGTGCCAGCAGCCCGAGACTCCAACATAGCACCGGGGAGCTGTTTTTT. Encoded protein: CASSPRLQHSTGELFF. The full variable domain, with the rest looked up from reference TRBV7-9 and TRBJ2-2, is DTGVSQNPRHKITKRGQNVTFRCDPISEHNRLYWYRQTLGQGPEFLTYFQNEAQLEKSRLLSDRFSAERPKGSFSTLEIQRTEQGDSAMYLCASSPRLQHSTGELFFGEGSRLTVL.

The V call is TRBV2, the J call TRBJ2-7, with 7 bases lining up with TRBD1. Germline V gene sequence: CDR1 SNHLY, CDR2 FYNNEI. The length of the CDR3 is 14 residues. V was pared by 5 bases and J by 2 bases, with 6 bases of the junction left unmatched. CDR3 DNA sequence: TGTGCCAGCAGTCTTACGGGACAGACCTACGAGCAGTACTTC. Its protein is CASSLTGQTYEQYF.

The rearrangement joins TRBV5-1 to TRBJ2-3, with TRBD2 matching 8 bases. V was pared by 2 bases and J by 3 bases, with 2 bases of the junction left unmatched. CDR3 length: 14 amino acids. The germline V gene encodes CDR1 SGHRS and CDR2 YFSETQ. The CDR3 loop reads CASSFGGATDTQYF. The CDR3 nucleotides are TGCGCCAGCAGCTTCGGGGGGGCAACAGATACGCAGTATTTT.

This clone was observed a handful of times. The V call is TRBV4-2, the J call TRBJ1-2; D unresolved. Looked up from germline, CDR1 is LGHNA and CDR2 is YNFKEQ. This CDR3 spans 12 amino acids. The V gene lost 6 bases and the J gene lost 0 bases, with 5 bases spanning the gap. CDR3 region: CASRSSNYGYTF. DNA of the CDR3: TGTGCCAGCAGATCATCTAACTATGGCTACACCTTC.

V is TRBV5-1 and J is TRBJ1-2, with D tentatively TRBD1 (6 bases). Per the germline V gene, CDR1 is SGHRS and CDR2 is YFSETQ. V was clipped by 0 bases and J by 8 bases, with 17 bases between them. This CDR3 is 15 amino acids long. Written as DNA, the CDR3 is TGCGCCAGCAGCTTGGCTTCAGGGACATTAGGCGGCTACACCTTC. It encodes CASSLASGTLGGYTF. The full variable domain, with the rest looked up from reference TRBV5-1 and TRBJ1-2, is KAGVTQTPRYLIKTRGQQVTLSCSPISGHRSVSWYQQTPGQGLQFLFEYFSETQRNKGNFPGRFSGRQFSNSRSEMNVSTLELGDSALYLCASSLASGTLGGYTFGSGTRLTVV.

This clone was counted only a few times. DNA of the CDR3: TGCGCCAGCAGCTTGGTGGGACAGGGGGCTAGGAACACTGAAGCTTTCTTT. Its translation is CASSLVGQGARNTEAFF. The chain carries TRBV5-1 and TRBJ1-1, with 12 bases fitting TRBD1. J gave up 1 base and V 0 bases, and 4 bases lay outside the gene matches. The CDR3 consists of 17 residues. Per germline, CDR1 SGHRS and CDR2 YFSETQ.

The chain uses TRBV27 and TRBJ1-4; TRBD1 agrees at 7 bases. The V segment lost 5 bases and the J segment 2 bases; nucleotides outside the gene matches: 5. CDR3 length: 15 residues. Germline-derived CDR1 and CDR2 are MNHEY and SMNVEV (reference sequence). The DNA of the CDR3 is TGTGCCAGCAGTCCACAGGGGTCGACTAATGAAAAACTGTTTTTT. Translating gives CASSPQGSTNEKLFF.